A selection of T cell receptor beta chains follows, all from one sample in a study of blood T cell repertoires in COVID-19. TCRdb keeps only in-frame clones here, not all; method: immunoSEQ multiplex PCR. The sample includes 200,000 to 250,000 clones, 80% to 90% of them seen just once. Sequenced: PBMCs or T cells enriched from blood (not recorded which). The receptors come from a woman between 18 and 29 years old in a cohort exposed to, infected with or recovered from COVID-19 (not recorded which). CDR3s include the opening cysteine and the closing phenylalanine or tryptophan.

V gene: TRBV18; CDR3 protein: CASSPGGTSGLHEQFF
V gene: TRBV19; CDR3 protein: CASSITNTGELFF
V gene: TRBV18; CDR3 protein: CASSTGQYSGNTIYF
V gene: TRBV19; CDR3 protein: CASSTMAPGGGQPQHF
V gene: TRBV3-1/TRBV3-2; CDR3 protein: CASSHDGTAIFSGNTIYF
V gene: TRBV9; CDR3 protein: CASSVAGGGIYNEQFF
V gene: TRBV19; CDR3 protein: CASSIFGGGYPDTQYF
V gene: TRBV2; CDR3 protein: CASSEYNLYGYTF
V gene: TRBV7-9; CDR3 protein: CASSPGSGRADEQFF
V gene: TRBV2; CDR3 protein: CASSPAGVTVVTQYF
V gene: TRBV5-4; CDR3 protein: CASSHSESSYNEQFF
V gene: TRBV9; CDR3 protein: CASSVGTGGEQYF
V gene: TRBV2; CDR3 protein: CASSGDTTEKLFF
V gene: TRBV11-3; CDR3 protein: CASSLTGIGMETQYF
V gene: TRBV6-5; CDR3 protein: CASGNRGDSPLHF
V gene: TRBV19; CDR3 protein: CASSIEDSVWAFF
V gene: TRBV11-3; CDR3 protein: CASSLGLAGVREQYF
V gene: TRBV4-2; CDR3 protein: CASSQATRNDNEQFF
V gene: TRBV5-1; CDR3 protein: CASSLGGGGEPDEQFF
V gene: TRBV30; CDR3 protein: CAWGTGNLNQPQHF
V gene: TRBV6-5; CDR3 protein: CASSYVGVSEQYF
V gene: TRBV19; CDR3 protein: CAGGQRNTGELFF
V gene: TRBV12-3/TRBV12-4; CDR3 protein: CASRGQTNQPQHF
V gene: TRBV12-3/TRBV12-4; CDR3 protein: CASSPDRRYGYTF
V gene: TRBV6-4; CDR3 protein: CASTADEGGASTGELFF
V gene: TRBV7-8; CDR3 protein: CASSSQRAGDSYEQYF
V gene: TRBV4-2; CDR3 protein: CASSPSRVLYEQYF
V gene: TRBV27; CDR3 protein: CASAPSTGVNEKLFF